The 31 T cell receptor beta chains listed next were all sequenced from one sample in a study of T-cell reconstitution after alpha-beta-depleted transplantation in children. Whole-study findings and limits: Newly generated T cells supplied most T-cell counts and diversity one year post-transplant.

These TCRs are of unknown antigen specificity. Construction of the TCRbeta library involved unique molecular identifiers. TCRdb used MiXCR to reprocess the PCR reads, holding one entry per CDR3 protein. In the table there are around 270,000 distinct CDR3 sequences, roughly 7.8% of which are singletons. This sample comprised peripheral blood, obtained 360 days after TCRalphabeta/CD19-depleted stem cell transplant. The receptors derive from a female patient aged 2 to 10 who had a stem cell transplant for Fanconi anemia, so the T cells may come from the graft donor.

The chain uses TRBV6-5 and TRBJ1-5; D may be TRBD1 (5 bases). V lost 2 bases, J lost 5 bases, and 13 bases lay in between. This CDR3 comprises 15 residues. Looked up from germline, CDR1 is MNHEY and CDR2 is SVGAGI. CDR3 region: CASSYVQGRDQPQHF. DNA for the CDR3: TGTGCCAGCAGTTACGTCCAGGGTAGGGATCAGCCCCAGCATTTT.

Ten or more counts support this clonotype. CDR3 in DNA: TGCGCCAGCACTGATAAAGAGACCCAGTACTTC. Translated, it gives CASTDKETQYF. The gene calls are TRBV5-1 and TRBJ2-5; D is uncertain. The CDR3 is 11 residues long. V was clipped by 6 bases and J by 3 bases, with 6 bases between them. Germline V gene lookup returns CDR1 SGHRS and CDR2 YFSETQ.

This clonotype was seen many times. The CDR3 DNA is TGCGCCAGCAGCCAAACCTCGGACAGGCGCACTGAAGCTTTCTTT. It is translated as CASSQTSDRRTEAFF. The chain recombines TRBV4-3 with TRBJ1-1; 7 nucleotides match TRBD1. The CDR3 has 15 residues. V shed 2 bases and J 4 bases; nucleotides not matched to a gene: 7. Germline V CDR1 and CDR2: LGHNA, YSLEER.

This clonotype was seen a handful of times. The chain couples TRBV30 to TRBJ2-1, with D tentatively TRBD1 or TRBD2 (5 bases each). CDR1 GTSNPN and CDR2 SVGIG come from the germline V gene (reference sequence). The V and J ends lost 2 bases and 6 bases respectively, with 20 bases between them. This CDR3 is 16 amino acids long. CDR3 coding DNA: TGTGCCTGGAGTTGGTGGGGGTTAGGGGAATTCAATGAGCAGTTCTTC. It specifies CAWSWWGLGEFNEQFF.

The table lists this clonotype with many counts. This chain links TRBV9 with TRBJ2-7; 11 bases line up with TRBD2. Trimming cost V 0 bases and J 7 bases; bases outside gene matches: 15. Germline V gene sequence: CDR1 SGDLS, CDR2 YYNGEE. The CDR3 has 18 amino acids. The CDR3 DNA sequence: TGTGCCAGCAGCGTAGAGAATTTGATGGGACTAGCGGAGATGGAGCAGTACTTC. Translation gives CASSVENLMGLAEMEQYF.

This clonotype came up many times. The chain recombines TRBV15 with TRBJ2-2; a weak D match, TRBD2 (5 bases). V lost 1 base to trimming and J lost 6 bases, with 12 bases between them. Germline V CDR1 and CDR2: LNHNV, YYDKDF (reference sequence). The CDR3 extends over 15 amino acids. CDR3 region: CATSRGSTRAGELFF. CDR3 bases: TGTGCCACCAGCAGAGGGTCCACGAGGGCCGGGGAGCTGTTTTTT.

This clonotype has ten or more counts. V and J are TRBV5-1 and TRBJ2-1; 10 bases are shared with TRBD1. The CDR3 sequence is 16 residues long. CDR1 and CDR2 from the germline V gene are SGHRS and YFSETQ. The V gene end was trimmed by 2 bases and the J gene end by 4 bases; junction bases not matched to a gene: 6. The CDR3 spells CASSLNPGQGYNEQFF. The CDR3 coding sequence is TGCGCCAGCAGCTTAAATCCGGGACAGGGGTACAATGAGCAGTTCTTC.

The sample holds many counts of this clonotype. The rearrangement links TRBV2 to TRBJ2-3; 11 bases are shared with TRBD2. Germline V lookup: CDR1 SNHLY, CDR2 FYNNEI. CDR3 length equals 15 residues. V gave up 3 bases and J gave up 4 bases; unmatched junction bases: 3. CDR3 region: CASSEVGLAADTQYF. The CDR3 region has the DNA TGTGCCAGCAGTGAGGTGGGACTAGCGGCAGATACGCAGTATTTT. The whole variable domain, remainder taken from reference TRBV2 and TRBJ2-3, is EPEVTQTPSHQVTQMGQEVILRCVPISNHLYFYWYRQILGQKVEFLVSFYNNEISEKSEIFDDQFSVERPDGSNFTLKIRSTKLEDSAMYFCASSEVGLAADTQYFGPGTRLTVL.

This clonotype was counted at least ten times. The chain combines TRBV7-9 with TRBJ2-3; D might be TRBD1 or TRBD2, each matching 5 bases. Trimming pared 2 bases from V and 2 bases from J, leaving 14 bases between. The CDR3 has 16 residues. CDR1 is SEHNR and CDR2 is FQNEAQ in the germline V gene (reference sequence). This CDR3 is CASSLIWGTLTDTQYF. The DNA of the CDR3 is TGTGCCAGCAGCTTAATTTGGGGGACCCTCACAGATACGCAGTATTTT.

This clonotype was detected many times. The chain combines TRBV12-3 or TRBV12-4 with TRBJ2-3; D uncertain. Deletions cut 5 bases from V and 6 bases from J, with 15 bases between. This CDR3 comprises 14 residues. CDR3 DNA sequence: TGTGCCAGCAGTCCGAGCCCGCAGAGGGATACGCAGTATTTT. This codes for CASSPSPQRDTQYF.

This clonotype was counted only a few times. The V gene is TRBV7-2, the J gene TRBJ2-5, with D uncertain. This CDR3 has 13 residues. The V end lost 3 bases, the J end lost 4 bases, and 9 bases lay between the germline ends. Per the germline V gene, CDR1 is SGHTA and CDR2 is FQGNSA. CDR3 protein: CASSFRVRETQYF. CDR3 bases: TGTGCCAGCAGCTTTAGGGTCCGAGAGACCCAGTACTTC.

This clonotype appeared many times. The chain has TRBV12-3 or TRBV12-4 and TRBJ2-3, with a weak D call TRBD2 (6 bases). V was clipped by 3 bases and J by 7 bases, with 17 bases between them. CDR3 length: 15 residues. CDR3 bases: TGTGCCAGCAGTTTGGTTACGGGCGGAGGGAATACGCAGTATTTT. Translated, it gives CASSLVTGGGNTQYF.

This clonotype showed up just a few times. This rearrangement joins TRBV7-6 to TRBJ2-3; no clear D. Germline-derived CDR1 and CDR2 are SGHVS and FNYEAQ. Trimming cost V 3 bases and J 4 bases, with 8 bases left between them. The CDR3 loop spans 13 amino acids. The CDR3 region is CASSFSRADTQYF. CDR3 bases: TGTGCCAGCAGCTTTTCCCGAGCAGATACGCAGTATTTT.

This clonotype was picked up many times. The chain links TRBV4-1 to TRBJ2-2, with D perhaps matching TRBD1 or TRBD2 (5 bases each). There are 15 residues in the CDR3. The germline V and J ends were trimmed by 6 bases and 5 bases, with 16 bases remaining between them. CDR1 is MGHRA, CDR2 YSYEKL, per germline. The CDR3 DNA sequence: TGCGCCAGCAGACAACGGGACCATCGGACCGGGGAGCTGTTTTTT. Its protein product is CASRQRDHRTGELFF.

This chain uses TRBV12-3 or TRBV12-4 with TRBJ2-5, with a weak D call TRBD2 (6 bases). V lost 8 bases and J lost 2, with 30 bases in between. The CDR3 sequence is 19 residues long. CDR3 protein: CASCSPEGGIGPGQETQYF. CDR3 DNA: TGTGCCAGCTGTTCCCCTGAAGGCGGGATTGGGCCAGGGCAAGAGACCCAGTACTTC.

CDR3 in DNA: TGTGCCAGCAGTGAAAGGGACGGATACTACGAGCAGTACTTC. As protein: CASSERDGYYEQYF. The chain uses TRBV6-1 and TRBJ2-7; D tentatively reads TRBD1 or TRBD2 (5 bases each). Trimming shortened V by 2 bases and J by 3 bases, and 11 bases separated the two germline ends. CDR1 MNHNS and CDR2 SASEGT come from the germline V gene. There are 14 residues in the CDR3.

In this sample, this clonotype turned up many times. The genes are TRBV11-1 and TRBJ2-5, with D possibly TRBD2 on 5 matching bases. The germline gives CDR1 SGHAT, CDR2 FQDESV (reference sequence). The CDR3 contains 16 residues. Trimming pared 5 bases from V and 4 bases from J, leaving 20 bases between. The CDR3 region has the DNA TGTGCCAGCAGCCCTATGTTTCCGTCTGGGAGAGAGACCCAGTACTTC. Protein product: CASSPMFPSGRETQYF.

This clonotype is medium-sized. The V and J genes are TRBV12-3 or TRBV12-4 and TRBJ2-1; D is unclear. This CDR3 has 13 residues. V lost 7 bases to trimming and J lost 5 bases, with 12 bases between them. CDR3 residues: CASTVLLHNEQFF. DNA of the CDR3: TGTGCCAGCACCGTCCTCCTCCACAATGAGCAGTTCTTC.

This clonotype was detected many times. The chain's CDR3 is CASSLAGTALNTIYF. CDR3 in DNA: TGTGCCAGCAGCTTAGCGGGGACAGCGTTAAACACCATATATTTT. V usage is TRBV7-2 and J usage is TRBJ1-3; TRBD1 aligns across 7 bases. The CDR3 has 15 residues. With V trimmed by 0 bases and J by 6 bases, 5 bases remained unmatched. The germline gives CDR1 SGHTA, CDR2 FQGNSA.

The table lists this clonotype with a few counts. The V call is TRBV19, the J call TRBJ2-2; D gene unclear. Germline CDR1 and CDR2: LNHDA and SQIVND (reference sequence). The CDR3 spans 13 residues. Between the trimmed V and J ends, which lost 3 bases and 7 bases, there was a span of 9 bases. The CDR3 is CASSIAWIGELFF. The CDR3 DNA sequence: TGTGCCAGTAGTATTGCATGGATCGGGGAGCTGTTTTTT.

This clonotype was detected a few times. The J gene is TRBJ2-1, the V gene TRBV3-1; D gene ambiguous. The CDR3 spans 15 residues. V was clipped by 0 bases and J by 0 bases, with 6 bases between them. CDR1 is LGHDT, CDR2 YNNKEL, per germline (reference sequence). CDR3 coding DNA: TGTGCCAGCAGCCAAGATGCGTCCTCCTACAATGAGCAGTTCTTC. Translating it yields CASSQDASSYNEQFF.

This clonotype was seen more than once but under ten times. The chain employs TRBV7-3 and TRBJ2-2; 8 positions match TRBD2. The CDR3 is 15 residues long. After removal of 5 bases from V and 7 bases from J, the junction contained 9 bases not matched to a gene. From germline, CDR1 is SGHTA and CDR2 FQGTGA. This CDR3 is CASSPVGLADGELFF. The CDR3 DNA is TGTGCCAGCAGCCCCGTAGGACTAGCCGACGGGGAGCTGTTTTTT.

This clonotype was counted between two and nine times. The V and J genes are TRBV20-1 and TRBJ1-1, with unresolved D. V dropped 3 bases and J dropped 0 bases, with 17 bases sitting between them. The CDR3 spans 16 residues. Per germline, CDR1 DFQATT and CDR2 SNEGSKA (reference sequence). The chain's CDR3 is CSARATGYGMNTEAFF. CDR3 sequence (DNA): TGCAGTGCTAGGGCCACGGGATACGGGATGAACACTGAAGCTTTCTTT.

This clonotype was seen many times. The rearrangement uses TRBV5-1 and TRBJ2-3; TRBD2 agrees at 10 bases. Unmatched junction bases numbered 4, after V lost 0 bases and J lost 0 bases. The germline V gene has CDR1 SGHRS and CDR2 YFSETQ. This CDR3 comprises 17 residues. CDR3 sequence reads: CASSLAWTSGSTDTQYF. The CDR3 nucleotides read TGCGCCAGCAGCTTGGCCTGGACTAGCGGTAGCACAGATACGCAGTATTTT. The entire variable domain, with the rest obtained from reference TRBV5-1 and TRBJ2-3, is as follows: KAGVTQTPRYLIKTRGQQVTLSCSPISGHRSVSWYQQTPGQGLQFLFEYFSETQRNKGNFPGRFSGRQFSNSRSEMNVSTLELGDSALYLCASSLAWTSGSTDTQYFGPGTRLTVL.

CDR3: CASSVAGGLRETQYF. CDR3 DNA sequence: TGTGCCAGCAGCGTAGCGGGGGGGCTACGAGAGACCCAGTACTTC. The chain recombines TRBV9 with TRBJ2-5; TRBD2 matches at 8 bases. From germline, CDR1 is SGDLS and CDR2 YYNGEE. V lost 0 bases to trimming and J lost 4 bases; unmatched junction nucleotides: 5. The CDR3 sequence is 15 residues long.

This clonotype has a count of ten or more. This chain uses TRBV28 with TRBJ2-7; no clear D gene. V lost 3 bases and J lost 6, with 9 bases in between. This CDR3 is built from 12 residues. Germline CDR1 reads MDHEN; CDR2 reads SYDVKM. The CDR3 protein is CASSLSVREQYV. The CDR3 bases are TGTGCCAGCAGTTTGAGTGTACGCGAGCAGTACGTC.

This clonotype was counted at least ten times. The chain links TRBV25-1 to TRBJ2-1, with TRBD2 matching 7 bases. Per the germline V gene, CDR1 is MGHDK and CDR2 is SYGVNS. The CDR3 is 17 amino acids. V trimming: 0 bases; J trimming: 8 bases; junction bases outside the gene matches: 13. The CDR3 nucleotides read TGTGCCAGCAGTGAATATTTCGTGGGCGGGGGATCGGATGAGCAGTTCTTC. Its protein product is CASSEYFVGGGSDEQFF.

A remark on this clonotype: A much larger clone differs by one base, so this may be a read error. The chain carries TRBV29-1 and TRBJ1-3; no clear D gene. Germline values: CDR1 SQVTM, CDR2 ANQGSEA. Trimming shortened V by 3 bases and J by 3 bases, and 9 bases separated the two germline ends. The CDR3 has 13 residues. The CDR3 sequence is CSVEAGVGNTIYF. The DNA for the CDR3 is TGCAGCGTTGAGGCGGGTGTTGGAAACACCATATATTTT.

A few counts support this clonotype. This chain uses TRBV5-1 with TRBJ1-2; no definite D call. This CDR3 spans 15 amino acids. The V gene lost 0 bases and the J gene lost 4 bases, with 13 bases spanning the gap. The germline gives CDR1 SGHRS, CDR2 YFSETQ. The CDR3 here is CASSLGLSGIYGYTF. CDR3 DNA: TGCGCCAGCAGCTTGGGTCTCTCTGGGATCTATGGCTACACCTTC.

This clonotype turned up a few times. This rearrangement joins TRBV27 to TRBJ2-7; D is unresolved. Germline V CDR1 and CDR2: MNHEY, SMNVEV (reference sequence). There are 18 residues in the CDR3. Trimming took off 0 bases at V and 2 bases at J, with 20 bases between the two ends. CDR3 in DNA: TGTGCCAGCAGTTTATCGATTGTTCTGGGCTCCACCCCCTACGAGCAGTACTTC. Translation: CASSLSIVLGSTPYEQYF.

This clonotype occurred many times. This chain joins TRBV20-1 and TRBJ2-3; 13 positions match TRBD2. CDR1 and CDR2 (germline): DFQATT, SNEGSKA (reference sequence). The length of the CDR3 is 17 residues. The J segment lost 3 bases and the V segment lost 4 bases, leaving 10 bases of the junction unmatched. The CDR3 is CSATSPGLAGLTDTQYF. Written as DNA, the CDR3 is TGCAGTGCTACATCGCCGGGACTAGCGGGGTTAACAGATACGCAGTATTTT.